These 8 T cell receptor beta chains were all obtained from the same sample, sequenced in a study of cytomegalovirus exposure and HLA in healthy donors. PCR was performed using 60 Vbeta and 13 Jbeta primers. TCRdb keeps only in-frame clones here, not all; method: immunoSEQ multiplex PCR. The sample lists about 190,000 clones; around 84% were seen once. The specimen was PBMCs. The receptors were gathered from a woman between 50 and 59 years old in good health and CMV-seropositive.

The rearrangement uses TRBV5-1 and TRBJ1-4; 7 bases line up with TRBD1. Trimming cost V 4 bases and J 7 bases; bases outside gene matches: 7. Germline V lookup: CDR1 SGHRS, CDR2 YFSETQ. CDR3 length: 14 residues. CDR3 region: CASSTIDRAEKLFF. The CDR3 DNA reads TGCGCCAGCAGCACCATAGACAGGGCTGAAAAACTGTTTTTT. The variable domain in full, with the rest retrieved from reference TRBV5-1 and TRBJ1-4, is KAGVTQTPRYLIKTRGQQVTLSCSPISGHRSVSWYQQTPGQGLQFLFEYFSETQRNKGNFPGRFSGRQFSNSRSEMNVSTLELGDSALYLCASSTIDRAEKLFFGSGTQLSVL.

V and J are TRBV2 and TRBJ2-5, with D possibly TRBD2 on 7 matching bases. V lost 11 bases and J lost 1, with 11 bases in between. CDR3 length equals 12 residues. Germline CDR1 SNHLY, CDR2 FYNNEI. The CDR3 DNA follows: TGTGCCTCCCGGGGGGCCCAAGAGACCCAGTACTTC. Protein: CASRGAQETQYF.

The sample holds a few counts of this clone. The rearrangement uses TRBV5-6 and TRBJ1-3, with D uncertain. Germline V gives CDR1 SGHDT, CDR2 YYEEEE. V lost 6 bases, J lost 0 bases, and 10 bases lay in between. The CDR3 contains 14 residues. The CDR3, as DNA: TGTGCCAGCACGTCCGGAGGCTCTGGAAACACCATATATTTT. Translation: CASTSGGSGNTIYF.

This chain links TRBV5-1 with TRBJ1-1; 9 nucleotides line up with TRBD1. V shed 4 bases and J 4 bases; nucleotides not matched to a gene: 11. Germline V CDR1 and CDR2: SGHRS, YFSETQ. The CDR3 has 16 amino acids. CDR3 DNA sequence: TGCGCCAGCAGCGGGGGGTACAGGGGGCGAGGCACTGAAGCTTTCTTT. Translation: CASSGGYRGRGTEAFF.

The chain uses TRBV19 and TRBJ1-5, with TRBD1 matching 7 bases. V shed 4 bases, J shed 0 bases, and the junction held 6 bases outside the gene matches. Germline V gene data show CDR1 as LNHDA and CDR2 as SQIVND (reference sequence). This CDR3 is 16 amino acids long. CDR3 sequence: CASSTTGQVSNQPQHF. The CDR3 DNA reads TGTGCCAGTAGTACGACAGGACAGGTTAGCAATCAGCCCCAGCATTTT.

Only a few counts were recorded for this clone. The chain is built from TRBV19 and TRBJ1-2; TRBD1 might be the D (5 bases). CDR1 and CDR2 from the germline V gene are LNHDA and SQIVND (reference sequence). V lost 5 bases and J lost 5, with 15 bases in between. The CDR3 runs to 14 residues. DNA for the CDR3: TGTGCCAGTAGTCGACCAGACAGCGGGTATGGCTACACCTTC. It specifies CASSRPDSGYGYTF. The entire variable domain, with the rest obtained from reference TRBV19 and TRBJ1-2, is as follows: DGGITQSPKYLFRKEGQNVTLSCEQNLNHDAMYWYRQDPGQGLRLIYYSQIVNDFQKGDIAEGYSVSREKKESFPLTVTSAQKNPTAFYLCASSRPDSGYGYTFGSGTRLTVV.

The chain employs TRBV6-1 and TRBJ1-5; D is ambiguous. Trimming left V 1 base short and J 0 bases short, with 10 bases between. The CDR3 runs 16 residues. The germline gives CDR1 MNHNS, CDR2 SASEGT. The DNA for the CDR3 is TGTGCCAGCAGTGAAGGCCCTGGCGGTAGCAATCAGCCCCAGCATTTT. Protein: CASSEGPGGSNQPQHF.

This chain connects TRBV4-2 to TRBJ2-2; the D is unclear. Per germline, CDR1 LGHNA and CDR2 YNFKEQ. This CDR3 has 15 amino acids. The ends were cut back, 3 bases at V and 7 bases at J, with 15 bases in the middle. CDR3 protein: CASSQASRLHGELFF. CDR3 coding DNA: TGTGCCAGCAGCCAGGCCTCTAGGTTACACGGGGAGCTGTTTTTT.